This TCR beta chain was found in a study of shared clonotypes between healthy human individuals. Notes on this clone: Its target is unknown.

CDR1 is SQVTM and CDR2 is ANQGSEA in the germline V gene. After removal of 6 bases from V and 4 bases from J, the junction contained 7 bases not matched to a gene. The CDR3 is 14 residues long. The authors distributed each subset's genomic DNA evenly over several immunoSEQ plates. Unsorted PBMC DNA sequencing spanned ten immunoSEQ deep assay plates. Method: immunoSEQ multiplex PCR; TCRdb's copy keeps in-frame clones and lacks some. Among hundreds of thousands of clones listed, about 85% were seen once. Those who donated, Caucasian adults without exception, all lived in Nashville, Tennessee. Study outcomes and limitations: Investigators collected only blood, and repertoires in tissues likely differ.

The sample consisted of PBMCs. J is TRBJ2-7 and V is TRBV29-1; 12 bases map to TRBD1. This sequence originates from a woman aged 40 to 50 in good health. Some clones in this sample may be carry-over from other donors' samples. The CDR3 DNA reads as TGCAGCGTAACCGGGACAGGGGGCGTGTACGAGCAGTACTTC. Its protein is CSVTGTGGVYEQYF.